Listed here are 15 T cell receptor beta chains from one sample, sequenced in a study of control samples from healthy donors and cancer patients. TCRdb keeps only in-frame clones here, not all; method: immunoSEQ multiplex PCR. The sample shows 120,000 or so clones, around 90% of them seen only once. The specimen was blood. These receptors all come from a man between 18 and 35 years old in good health.

The chain is built from TRBV9 and TRBJ2-1; 9 bases align to TRBD2. The junction had 4 bases not matched to a gene; V was cut back by 3 bases and J by 3 bases. The CDR3 runs 15 residues. Germline V gives CDR1 SGDLS, CDR2 YYNGEE. Here the CDR3 reads CASSASGADYNEQFF. The CDR3 coding sequence is TGTGCCAGCAGCGCTAGCGGGGCCGACTACAATGAGCAGTTCTTC.

The chain's CDR3 is CASSLGSWSGELFF. CDR3 DNA sequence: TGTGCCAGCAGTCTGGGGAGTTGGTCCGGGGAGCTGTTTTTT. The chain uses TRBV7-3 and TRBJ2-2, with D perhaps TRBD2 (5 bases). Germline CDR1 SGHTA, CDR2 FQGTGA. V gave up 6 bases and J gave up 6 bases, with 14 bases separating them. The CDR3 consists of 14 residues.

V usage is TRBV29-1 and J usage is TRBJ2-3, with 7 bases fitting TRBD1. Germline V CDR1 and CDR2: SQVTM, ANQGSEA. CDR3 size: 13 residues. V gave up 6 bases and J gave up 3 bases; unmatched junction bases: 6. The CDR3 nucleotides read TGCAGCGTGAGCCGGGACAGAACAGATACGCAGTATTTT. Translating gives CSVSRDRTDTQYF.

This chain uses TRBV19 with TRBJ2-7, with D perhaps TRBD1 (5 bases). Trimming pared 5 bases from V and 4 bases from J, leaving 18 bases between. Per the germline V gene, CDR1 is LNHDA and CDR2 is SQIVND (reference sequence). The CDR3 runs 15 residues. Here the CDR3 reads CASSVGWQGNYEQYF. CDR3 DNA: TGTGCCAGTAGTGTTGGGTGGCAGGGAAATTACGAGCAGTACTTC.

This clone was picked up one time. The genes are TRBV5-1 and TRBJ2-7; possibly TRBD1 or TRBD2 for D (5 bases each). Germline CDR1 SGHRS, CDR2 YFSETQ. The CDR3 is 13 amino acids. The germline V and J ends were trimmed by 0 bases and 4 bases, with 8 bases remaining between them. CDR3: CASSLGREYEQYF. For the CDR3, the DNA is TGCGCCAGCAGCTTGGGCAGGGAGTACGAGCAGTACTTC. The full variable domain, in which reference TRBV5-1 and TRBJ2-7 provide the parts outside the CDR3, is KAGVTQTPRYLIKTRGQQVTLSCSPISGHRSVSWYQQTPGQGLQFLFEYFSETQRNKGNFPGRFSGRQFSNSRSEMNVSTLELGDSALYLCASSLGREYEQYFGPGTRLTVT.

V is TRBV18 and J is TRBJ1-1; 11 bases align to TRBD1. In germline, CDR1 is KGHSH, CDR2 LQKENI. This CDR3 contains 13 residues. V was clipped by 6 bases and J by 6 bases; unmatched bases: 3. The CDR3 sequence: CASSGQGDAEAFF. The CDR3 DNA is TGTGCCAGCTCGGGACAGGGGGACGCTGAAGCTTTCTTT.

The rearrangement uses TRBV5-8 and TRBJ2-2; D unclear. V was clipped by 4 bases and J by 13 bases, with 23 bases between them. The CDR3 has 15 amino acids. CDR1 is SGHTS and CDR2 is YDEGEE in the germline V gene. The CDR3 protein is CASSASGQVFLGLFF. The CDR3 nucleotides read TGTGCCAGCAGCGCGTCAGGTCAGGTCTTCCTTGGGCTGTTTTTT.

V and J are TRBV7-8 and TRBJ1-2; no clear D gene. Germline CDR1 and CDR2: SGHVS and FQNEAQ. V shed 2 bases and J shed 0 bases, with 4 bases lying between them. The CDR3 spans 13 residues. CDR3 DNA sequence: TGTGCCAGCAGCTTAAGAGCTAACTATGGCTACACCTTC. Its translation: CASSLRANYGYTF.

V gene TRBV5-4 combines with J gene TRBJ2-5, with D possibly being TRBD1 or TRBD2 (6 bases each). The CDR3 is made up of 15 amino acids. V shed 0 bases and J shed 3 bases, with 12 bases lying between them. Germline values: CDR1 SGHNT, CDR2 YYREEE (reference sequence). The CDR3 sequence is CASSLGGTRKETQYF. CDR3 in DNA: TGTGCCAGCAGCTTGGGCGGGACACGAAAAGAGACCCAGTACTTC.

This clone was detected once. This chain uses TRBV24-1 with TRBJ2-1, with 10 nucleotides matching TRBD1. Germline V gene lookup returns CDR1 KGHDR and CDR2 SFDVKD. This CDR3 has 16 residues. The J segment lost 8 bases and the V segment lost 5 bases, leaving 11 bases of the junction unmatched. CDR3 in DNA: TGTGCCACCAGTGCTCGCCAGGGACAGGGGTTGCATGAGCAGTTCTTC. It encodes CATSARQGQGLHEQFF.

The gene calls are TRBV2 and TRBJ1-6; the D is unclear. Germline CDR1 and CDR2: SNHLY and FYNNEI. V was trimmed by 7 bases and J by 7 bases, leaving 14 bases between them. The CDR3 length is 14 residues. CDR3 region: CASMSDAGNSPLHF. In DNA, the CDR3 is TGTGCCAGCATGTCGGACGCGGGCAATTCACCCCTCCACTTT.

The V and J genes are TRBV30 and TRBJ2-7, with D perhaps matching TRBD2 (5 bases). CDR1 and CDR2 (germline): GTSNPN, SVGIG (reference sequence). The CDR3 has 11 amino acids. Trimming left V 2 bases short and J 3 bases short, with 5 bases between. The CDR3 coding sequence is TGTGCCTGGAGTAGCGGCTACGAGCAGTACTTC. Protein product: CAWSSGYEQYF.

This chain connects TRBV4-2 to TRBJ2-7, with 7 bases that match TRBD2. Trimming took 0 bases from V and 6 from J; bases not matched to a gene: 8. CDR1 is LGHNA and CDR2 is YNFKEQ in the germline V gene. The CDR3 runs 15 residues. In DNA form, the CDR3 reads TGTGCCAGCAGCCAAGATGCCGGGGAGGGGTTCGAGCAGTACTTC. This translates into CASSQDAGEGFEQYF.

This clone is a singleton in its sample. The chain uses TRBV27 and TRBJ1-2; D is unclear. The V end lost 6 bases, the J end lost 7 bases, and 12 bases lay between the germline ends. The CDR3 extends over 12 amino acids. CDR1 is MNHEY and CDR2 is SMNVEV in the germline V gene (reference sequence). The CDR3 region has the DNA TGTGCCAGCAGCACCGGGTGGGGTGGCTACACCTTC. It specifies CASSTGWGGYTF.

The chain employs TRBV2 and TRBJ2-5; possible D gene TRBD1, 6 bases. From germline, CDR1 is SNHLY and CDR2 FYNNEI. The length of the CDR3 is 14 residues. V lost 5 bases and J 5 bases, leaving 15 bases between the germline ends. CDR3 sequence (DNA): TGTGCCAGCAGTTCCAGGGGAAGTTTTGAGACCCAGTACTTC. Translation: CASSSRGSFETQYF.